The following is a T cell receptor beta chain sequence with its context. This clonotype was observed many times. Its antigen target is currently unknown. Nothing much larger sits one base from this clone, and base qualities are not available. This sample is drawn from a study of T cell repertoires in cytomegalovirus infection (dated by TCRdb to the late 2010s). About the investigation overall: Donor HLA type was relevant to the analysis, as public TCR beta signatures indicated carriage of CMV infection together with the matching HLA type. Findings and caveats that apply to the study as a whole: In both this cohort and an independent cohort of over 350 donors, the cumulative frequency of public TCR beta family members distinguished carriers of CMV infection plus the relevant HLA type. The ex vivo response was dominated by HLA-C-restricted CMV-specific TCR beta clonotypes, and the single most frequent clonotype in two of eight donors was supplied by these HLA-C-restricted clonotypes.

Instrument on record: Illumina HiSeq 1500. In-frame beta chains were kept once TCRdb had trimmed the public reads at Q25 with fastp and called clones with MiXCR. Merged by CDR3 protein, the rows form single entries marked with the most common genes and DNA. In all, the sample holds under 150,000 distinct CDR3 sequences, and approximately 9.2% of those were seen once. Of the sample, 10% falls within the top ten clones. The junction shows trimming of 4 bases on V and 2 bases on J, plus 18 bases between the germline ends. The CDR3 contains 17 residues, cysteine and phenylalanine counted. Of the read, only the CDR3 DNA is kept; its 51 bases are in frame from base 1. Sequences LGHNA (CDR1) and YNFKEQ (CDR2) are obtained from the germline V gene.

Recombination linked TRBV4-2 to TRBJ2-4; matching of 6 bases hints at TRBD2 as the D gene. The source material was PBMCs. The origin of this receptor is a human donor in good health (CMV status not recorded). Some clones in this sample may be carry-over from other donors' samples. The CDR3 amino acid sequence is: CASSLGDGGSTKNIQYF. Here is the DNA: TGTGCCAGCAGCCTTGGGGATGGGGGGAGCACCAAAAACATTCAGTACTTC.